The 20 T cell receptor beta chains reported below all come from one sample, sequenced in a study of CD8 T cells in Susac syndrome (dated by TCRdb to about 2019). Libraries were made using the immunoSEQ multiplex PCR assay. RNA was extracted using the RNeasy kit, and about 0.45 to 1 ug of the RNA was reverse transcribed with random hexamers. TCRdb reworked the public reads: Q25 trimming with fastp, MiXCR clone assembly, productive beta chains retained. For every CDR3 protein sequence, its rows merge into one entry that carries the most common genes and DNA. The sample table shows 150,000 to 200,000 distinct CDR3 sequences, and approximately 95% are seen once. Together, the top ten hold about 0.15% of the sample. The sequenced sample was CD8+ T cells from PBMCs. Every receptor here comes from a human donor with multiple sclerosis.

The V call is TRBV29-1, the J call TRBJ2-5, with 8 bases that match TRBD1. The germline gives CDR1 SQVTM, CDR2 ANQGSEA. This CDR3 has 17 residues. With 7 bases clipped from V and 4 bases from J, the junction kept 20 bases outside the gene matches. The CDR3 region is CSAKPIHGQGEGETQYF. CDR3 nucleotide sequence: TGCAGCGCCAAACCTATACACGGACAGGGAGAAGGAGAGACCCAGTACTTC.

This chain joins TRBV5-1 and TRBJ2-1; tentatively, D is TRBD2 (8 bases). V was pared by 2 bases and J by 6 bases, with 12 bases between. The CDR3 has 14 residues. The germline V gene has CDR1 SGHRS and CDR2 YFSETQ. The CDR3 DNA reads TGCGCCAGCAGCTTCGGGAGGGGGCTCAATGAGCAGTTCTTC. Its protein product is CASSFGRGLNEQFF.

The V call is TRBV25-1, the J call TRBJ1-2; D possibly corresponds to TRBD1 (5 bases). Germline V gene lookup returns CDR1 MGHDK and CDR2 SYGVNS. CDR3 length: 14 residues. Trimming cost V 6 bases and J 6 bases, with 17 bases left between them. The DNA of the CDR3 is TGTGCCAGCAGCTCTAGTGGGGGGATTCATGGCTACACCTTC. It encodes CASSSSGGIHGYTF.

This clonotype appeared once. V and J are TRBV4-1 and TRBJ2-1; 9 bases match TRBD2. V lost 3 bases to trimming and J lost 8 bases; unmatched junction nucleotides: 8. This CDR3 has 15 amino acids. Germline-derived CDR1 and CDR2 are MGHRA and YSYEKL. The CDR3 nucleotides read TGCGCCAGCAGCCACAGTCTAGCGGGATATGATGAGCAGTTCTTC. Translating gives CASSHSLAGYDEQFF.

The chain combines TRBV2 with TRBJ2-7; the match to TRBD2 covers 14 bases. The germline CDR1 and CDR2 sequences are SNHLY and FYNNEI. This CDR3 contains 16 residues. V dropped 4 bases and J dropped 2; count of bases not matched to a gene: 4. Here the CDR3 reads CASSGTSGRSTYEQYF. CDR3 nucleotides: TGTGCCAGCAGTGGGACTAGCGGGAGGTCCACCTACGAGCAGTACTTC.

The chain is built from TRBV6-5 and TRBJ1-5; the D is unclear. Germline V gene sequence: CDR1 MNHEY, CDR2 SVGAGI. V lost 2 bases to trimming and J lost 5 bases, with 7 bases between them. The CDR3 contains 13 residues. CDR3: CASSYNSDQPQHF. CDR3 DNA sequence: TGTGCCAGCAGTTACAACTCGGATCAGCCCCAGCATTTT.

This sequence joins TRBV9 and TRBJ2-2; tentatively, D is TRBD1 (5 bases). Germline V gene sequence: CDR1 SGDLS, CDR2 YYNGEE. V lost 0 bases and J lost 2, with 20 bases in between. The CDR3 is 19 residues long. CDR3 loop: CASSVDPDSQTINTGELFF. The CDR3 nucleotides read TGTGCCAGCAGCGTAGACCCCGACAGCCAGACAATTAACACCGGGGAGCTGTTTTTT.

V gene TRBV29-1 combines with J gene TRBJ2-1, with 12 bases aligning to TRBD2. V shed 6 bases and J 8 bases; nucleotides not matched to a gene: 8. The length of the CDR3 is 14 residues. The germline gives CDR1 SQVTM, CDR2 ANQGSEA. In nucleotides, the CDR3 is TGCAGCGTCGTTCTAGCGGGGGGGTCGCATGAGCAGTTCTTC. Its translation: CSVVLAGGSHEQFF.

The rearrangement joins TRBV9 to TRBJ2-3; 8 bases line up with TRBD1. The germline V gene encodes CDR1 SGDLS and CDR2 YYNGEE. V trimming: 4 bases; J trimming: 11 bases; junction bases outside the gene matches: 12. The CDR3 spans 14 residues. The CDR3 region is CASSKGTGLFGQYF. In nucleotides, the CDR3 is TGTGCCAGCAGCAAGGGGACAGGACTCTTTGGGCAGTATTTT.

This clonotype showed up just once. J is TRBJ2-2 and V is TRBV9; possibly TRBD2 for D (5 bases). Germline loops: CDR1 SGDLS, CDR2 YYNGEE. The CDR3 covers 14 residues. Trimming removed 3 bases from V and 4 bases from J, with 10 bases in between. The DNA for the CDR3 is TGTGCCAGCAGCGAGGGCGCGGGCACCGGGGAGCTGTTTTTT. It encodes CASSEGAGTGELFF. The variable domain in full, completed from reference TRBV9 and TRBJ2-2, reads DSGVTQTPKHLITATGQRVTLRCSPRSGDLSVYWYQQSLDQGLQFLIQYYNGEERAKGNILERFSAQQFPDLHSELNLSSLELGDSALYFCASSEGAGTGELFFGEGSRLTVL.

The rearrangement uses TRBV24-1 and TRBJ2-7, with TRBD1 identical over 9 bases. Germline CDR1 KGHDR, CDR2 SFDVKD. This CDR3 spans 14 amino acids. V was clipped by 4 bases and J by 6 bases; unmatched bases: 6. For the CDR3, the DNA is TGTGCCACCAGTGACTCGGGACAGGGTGGCGAGCAGTACTTC. It specifies CATSDSGQGGEQYF.

The sample holds one count of this clonotype. The rearrangement joins TRBV5-1 to TRBJ2-3, with D perhaps matching TRBD2 (6 bases). The CDR3 runs 15 residues. V lost 0 bases and J 3 bases, leaving 11 bases between the germline ends. CDR1 is SGHRS, CDR2 YFSETQ, per germline. The DNA of the CDR3 is TGCGCCAGCAGCTTGGGCGGGGTCCTTACAGATACGCAGTATTTT. This sequence encodes CASSLGGVLTDTQYF.

This clonotype was found once. The chain links TRBV5-1 to TRBJ2-7, with 7 bases identical to TRBD1. The length of the CDR3 is 13 residues. Germline values: CDR1 SGHRS, CDR2 YFSETQ. V shed 6 bases, J shed 0 bases, and the junction held 3 bases outside the gene matches. The CDR3 sequence is CASTGDSSYEQYF. CDR3 coding DNA: TGCGCCAGCACTGGGGACAGCTCCTACGAGCAGTACTTC.

This clonotype was counted a few times. This sequence joins TRBV7-9 and TRBJ2-3; no reliable D call. Trimming pared 6 bases from V and 2 bases from J, leaving 6 bases between. Germline lookup yields CDR1 SEHNR and CDR2 FQNEAQ (reference sequence). CDR3 size: 12 residues. The CDR3 protein is CASSFDTDTQYF. DNA of the CDR3: TGTGCCAGCAGTTTCGACACAGATACGCAGTATTTT.

This chain links TRBV6-6 with TRBJ1-1; 7 bases are shared with TRBD1. V gave up 9 bases and J gave up 5 bases; unmatched junction bases: 9. Germline V gene sequence: CDR1 MNHNY, CDR2 SVGAGI (reference sequence). The CDR3 loop spans 13 amino acids. In DNA, the CDR3 is TGTGCCAGTTCTAGACAGGGCAGTACTGAAGCTTTCTTT. Translation: CASSRQGSTEAFF.

The chain combines TRBV9 with TRBJ2-1; no clear D. CDR1 and CDR2 from the germline V gene are SGDLS and YYNGEE. V was clipped by 5 bases and J by 9 bases, with 9 bases between them. The CDR3 sequence is 11 residues long. CDR3 nucleotide sequence: TGTGCCAGCAGTCGACTGGGTGAGCAGTTCTTC. Its protein product is CASSRLGEQFF.

This chain uses TRBV5-1 with TRBJ2-7; D possibly matches TRBD1 or TRBD2 (6 bases each). Per germline, CDR1 SGHRS and CDR2 YFSETQ. Trimming cost V 0 bases and J 6 bases, with 10 bases left between them. The CDR3 consists of 13 residues. As DNA, the CDR3 is TGCGCCAGCAGCTTGGTGGAGGGGGGCGAGCAGTACTTC. Amino acids: CASSLVEGGEQYF.

The chain recombines TRBV7-9 with TRBJ1-1; 9 bases are a match to TRBD1. This CDR3 comprises 15 residues. The V and J ends lost 4 bases and 0 bases, in that order; junction bases with no gene match: 3. In germline, CDR1 is SEHNR, CDR2 FQNEAQ (reference sequence). The CDR3 here is CASSSGTGMNTEAFF. The DNA for the CDR3 is TGTGCCAGCAGCTCCGGGACAGGGATGAACACTGAAGCTTTCTTT.

The gene calls are TRBV30 and TRBJ2-1; D not resolved. This CDR3 comprises 13 residues. Per the germline V gene, CDR1 is GTSNPN and CDR2 is SVGIG (reference sequence). The CDR3 DNA sequence: TGTGCTCGCAGTGTAAGCTCCTACAATGAGCAGTTCTTC. As protein: CARSVSSYNEQFF.

The chain carries TRBV6-8 and TRBJ2-7; D possibly corresponds to TRBD2 (6 bases). The CDR3 covers 9 residues. Looked up from germline, CDR1 is MNHGY and CDR2 is SAAAGT. As DNA, the CDR3 is TGTGCGGAGGGCCACGAGCAGTACTTC. Residues: CAEGHEQYF.